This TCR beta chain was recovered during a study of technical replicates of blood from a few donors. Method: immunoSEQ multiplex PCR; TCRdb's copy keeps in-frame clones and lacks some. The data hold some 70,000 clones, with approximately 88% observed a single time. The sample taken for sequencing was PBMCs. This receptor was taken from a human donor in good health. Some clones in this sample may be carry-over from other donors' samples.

CDR3 residues: CASSRPGGGSGYTF. The CDR3 DNA sequence: TGTGCCAGCAGCCGCCCCGGGGGTGGGTCGGGCTACACCTTC. The V gene is TRBV5-4, the J gene TRBJ1-2; the D gene is possibly TRBD1 (5 bases). In germline, CDR1 is SGHNT, CDR2 YYREEE (reference sequence). Trimming pared 4 bases from V and 8 bases from J, leaving 18 bases between. CDR3 length: 14 residues.